This TCR beta chain was sequenced during a study of CD8 T cells in ankylosing spondylitis. Findings and caveats of the study: Typical of ankylosing spondylitis blood, it appeared, was a TCR beta motif of under 10 highly homologous variants. Peripheral blood samples showed relatively rare disease-linked clones, and these clones were CD8+. Researchers reportedly found disease-linked clones significantly enriched in matched ankylosing spondylitis synovial fluid. Earlier reports found some motif variants in synovial fluid and blood in reactive arthritis.

This CDR3 has 16 amino acids. Trimming removed 7 bases from V and 7 bases from J; junction bases left unmatched: 13. Germline V gene sequence: CDR1 MNHEY, CDR2 SMNVEV (reference sequence). This clonotype has a handful of counts. Its specificity is not known. Construction of TCR beta libraries was performed using quantitative 5'-RACE with molecular barcodes. TCRdb reanalysed the 5' RACE reads using MiXCR and keeps one entry per CDR3 protein. The data contain under 250,000 distinct CDR3 sequences, 7.3% of them singletons. Sequenced sample: blood, either unsorted or a sorted T cell fraction (not recorded which). This sequence was found in a male donor with ankylosing spondylitis. V and J are TRBV27 and TRBJ2-3; 11 nucleotides line up with TRBD2. The CDR3 region is CASTGRLAGKGNTQYF. CDR3 bases: TGTGCCAGCACCGGACGACTAGCGGGAAAGGGGAATACGCAGTATTTT.